The count of the clone carrying this T cell receptor beta chain is one. Patients in Seattle were enrolled during active infection, then followed longitudinally. Germline CDR1 and CDR2: DFQATT and SNEGSKA (reference sequence). This CDR3 contains 11 residues. V was clipped by 5 bases and J by 6 bases, with 10 bases between them. The authors' processing: Nucleated cell counts were estimated from reference gene primer amplification. The table came from immunoSEQ multiplex PCR; TCRdb's copy has only in-frame clones and leaves some out. V, J and clone size are those of that table, while D and trimming were read from the DNA. The sample shows around 370,000 clones, around nine tenths of them seen only once. The data derive from a study of blood T cell repertoires in COVID-19. Study in general: Whether acute or convalescent, the COVID-19 samples came from the United States, Italy and Spain. The cDNA or gDNA used as material had been derived from T cells, B-cell-depleted T cells, or PBMCs.

This chain joins TRBV20-1 and TRBJ1-2, with D hard to call. The sequence derives from a woman in her 70s with COVID-19, enrolled during active disease. Sequencing was carried out using peripheral blood. The CDR3 DNA sequence: TGCAGTGCTCGAAGAAGCGATGGCTACACCTTC. Protein: CSARRSDGYTF.